This T cell receptor beta chain was observed in a study of CD8 T cells in ankylosing spondylitis. For TCR beta, libraries came from quantitative 5'-RACE with molecular barcodes. TCRdb ran MiXCR on the 5' RACE reads and lists one entry per CDR3 protein. The sample lists about 750,000 distinct CDR3 sequences, 15% to 20% occurring once. CDR3 length: 16 amino acids. Between the trimmed V and J ends, which lost 0 bases and 1 base, there was a span of 13 bases. Germline-derived CDR1 and CDR2 are DFQATT and SNEGSKA (reference sequence). Study-wide results and limits: Prior literature has documented some motif variants in synovial fluid and blood from reactive arthritis. Ankylosing spondylitis blood seemed to carry a telltale TCR beta motif made of roughly eight highly homologous variants. Disease-linked clones proved CD8+ and comparatively uncommon in peripheral blood. As reported, disease-linked clones showed significant enrichment in matched ankylosing spondylitis synovial fluid.

This clonotype appeared a few times. Its antigen is still unknown. The chain has TRBV20-1 and TRBJ2-4, with D perhaps matching TRBD2 (5 bases). The sequenced material came from blood, either unsorted or a sorted T cell fraction (not recorded which). This TCR was sampled from a male donor with ankylosing spondylitis. The CDR3 sequence is CSARDPRLAAKNIQYF. CDR3 coding DNA: TGCAGTGCTAGAGATCCTCGCCTAGCTGCCAAAAACATTCAGTACTTC.